Presented here are 14 T cell receptor beta chains from one specimen sequenced in a study of multiple sclerosis patients with progressive multifocal leukoencephalopathy. Generated by immunoSEQ multiplex PCR, the TCRdb table keeps only in-frame clones and is missing some. Here the sample spans around 30,000 clones, 85% to 90% being singletons. Described time point: more than five months of natalizumab therapy. The starting material was PBMCs, obtained from a patient treated with natalizumab. These receptors all stem from a human donor with multiple sclerosis.

The chain is built from TRBV19 and TRBJ1-1, with D possibly TRBD1 on 5 matching bases. Germline CDR1 is LNHDA and CDR2 is SQIVND (reference sequence). V lost 5 bases and J 5 bases, leaving 12 bases between the germline ends. This CDR3 contains 13 residues. The CDR3 spells CASSAGGVTEAFF. The CDR3 nucleotides are TGTGCCAGTAGTGCGGGGGGTGTAACTGAAGCTTTCTTT.

This chain uses TRBV29-1 with TRBJ2-3; TRBD2 aligns across 8 bases. Germline assignment: CDR1 SQVTM and CDR2 ANQGSEA. This CDR3 has 13 amino acids. With 3 bases clipped from V and 1 base from J, the junction kept 0 bases outside the gene matches. CDR3 protein: CSVERGGTDTQYF. The CDR3 DNA reads as TGCAGCGTTGAGCGGGGGGGCACAGATACGCAGTATTTT.

This clone was seen a single time. This chain links TRBV29-1 with TRBJ1-1; the D gene is possibly TRBD1 (6 bases). Trimming stripped 6 bases from V and 6 bases from J, with 14 bases between. Germline V lookup: CDR1 SQVTM, CDR2 ANQGSEA. This CDR3 contains 12 residues. CDR3: CSVGRGSPEAFF. For the CDR3, the DNA is TGCAGCGTGGGCAGGGGAAGCCCTGAAGCTTTCTTT. The entire variable domain, with the rest obtained from reference TRBV29-1 and TRBJ1-1, is as follows: SAVISQKPSRDICQRGTSLTIQCQVDSQVTMMFWYRQQPGQSLTLIATANQGSEATYESGFVIDKFPISRPNLTFSTLTVSNMSPEDSSIYLCSVGRGSPEAFFGQGTRLTVV.

This clone was picked up a small number of times. The chain combines TRBV28 with TRBJ1-6, with no clear D. V dropped 8 bases and J dropped 5 bases, with 13 bases sitting between them. Germline V CDR1 and CDR2: MDHEN, SYDVKM. CDR3 length: 14 amino acids. Here the CDR3 DNA reads TGTGCCAGCGTTACTGCTTCCAATAATTCACCCCTCCACTTT. Protein product: CASVTASNNSPLHF.

V and J are TRBV19 and TRBJ1-2, with 8 bases identical to TRBD1. The trim removed 5 bases at V and 0 bases at J, leaving 5 bases unmatched. CDR3 length: 15 residues. Germline CDR1 LNHDA, CDR2 SQIVND (reference sequence). The CDR3 sequence: CASSSGQGANYGYTF. The DNA of the CDR3 is TGTGCCAGTAGTTCCGGACAGGGTGCTAACTATGGCTACACCTTC.

The chain links TRBV4-3 to TRBJ2-1, with D possibly being TRBD1 or TRBD2 (5 bases each). The CDR3 spans 17 residues. Trimming pared 0 bases from V and 3 bases from J, leaving 15 bases between. Germline values: CDR1 LGHNA, CDR2 YSLEER. CDR3 residues: CASSQDLGGVIYNEQFF. The CDR3 DNA sequence: TGCGCCAGCAGCCAAGATCTTGGGGGAGTCATCTACAATGAGCAGTTCTTC.

This rearrangement joins TRBV21-1 to TRBJ1-2. TRBV21-1 is classified as a pseudogene. The CDR3 totals 13 residues. CDR3 sequence: CASGPTGRGGYTF. As DNA, the CDR3 is TGTGCCAGCGGCCCTACAGGGAGGGGTGGCTACACCTTC.

In the case of this clone: Other DNA sequences in this sample translate to the same CDR3. The rearrangement links TRBV9 to TRBJ2-1, with 10 bases lining up with TRBD2. Germline CDR1 and CDR2: SGDLS and YYNGEE. J lost 3 bases, V lost 0 bases, and 0 bases had no gene match. This CDR3 has 15 amino acids. The CDR3 protein is CASSVASGGYNEQFF. The CDR3 DNA follows: TGTGCCAGCAGCGTAGCTAGCGGGGGCTACAATGAGCAGTTCTTC.

V and J are TRBV14 and TRBJ2-7; 9 nucleotides line up with TRBD2. V shed 6 bases and J 0 bases; nucleotides not matched to a gene: 3. The germline CDR1 and CDR2 sequences are SGHDN and FVKESK. There are 14 residues in the CDR3. This CDR3 is CASRNSGSSYEQYF. The CDR3 region has the DNA TGTGCCAGCAGAAATAGCGGGAGCTCCTACGAGCAGTACTTC. The whole variable domain, filled in from reference TRBV14 and TRBJ2-7, reads EAGVTQFPSHSVIEKGQTVTLRCDPISGHDNLYWYRRVMGKEIKFLLHFVKESKQDESGMPNNRFLAERTGGTYSTLKVQPAELEDSGVYFCASRNSGSSYEQYFGPGTRLTVT.

The V gene is TRBV29-1, the J gene TRBJ1-3; D is unresolved. This CDR3 region has 13 residues. Trimming shortened V by 4 bases and J by 0 bases, and 7 bases separated the two germline ends. Germline CDR1 is SQVTM and CDR2 is ANQGSEA. The DNA for the CDR3 is TGCAGCGTTGGTGAGGTCTCTGGAAACACCATATATTTT. Its protein product is CSVGEVSGNTIYF.

V gene TRBV27 combines with J gene TRBJ1-5; TRBD1 matches 7 bases. The CDR3 consists of 15 residues. V lost 10 bases, J lost 0 bases, and 9 bases stayed unmatched. The V gene's germline CDR1 is MNHEY and CDR2 SMNVEV (reference sequence). The chain's CDR3 is CAIVRGGNSNQPQHF. The CDR3, as DNA: TGTGCCATCGTTAGAGGGGGCAATAGCAATCAGCCCCAGCATTTT.

The table lists this clone with a count of one. This chain links TRBV7-3 with TRBJ2-3; D might be TRBD2 (5 bases). This CDR3 has 14 residues. Deletions cut 5 bases from V and 5 bases from J, with 14 bases between. CDR1 and CDR2 from the germline V gene are SGHTA and FQGTGA. DNA for the CDR3: TGTGCCAGCAGCCCCGGACTGGTGCAAGATACGCAGTATTTT. Its translation: CASSPGLVQDTQYF.

The chain has TRBV30 and TRBJ1-1; the match to TRBD1 covers 10 bases. V lost 3 bases and J lost 6; bases outside the gene matches: 4. Germline V lookup: CDR1 GTSNPN, CDR2 SVGIG (reference sequence). This CDR3 has 13 amino acids. CDR3 nucleotide sequence: TGTGCCTGGAGGGGGACAGGGGAGGCTGAAGCTTTCTTT. It translates to CAWRGTGEAEAFF.

The V gene is TRBV19, the J gene TRBJ1-2, with a possible D match to TRBD1 (6 bases). Trimming cost V 6 bases and J 8 bases, with 22 bases left between them. CDR1 is LNHDA, CDR2 SQIVND, per germline (reference sequence). This CDR3 has 15 amino acids. The CDR3 DNA sequence: TGTGCCAGTAGCAATCTGGGGGGGCCTCTCTGGGGCTACACCTTC. It is translated as CASSNLGGPLWGYTF.